These 18 T cell receptor beta chains came from one sample sequenced in a study of T and B cells in COVID-19 patients. Each TRB amplification used about 230-550 ng of genomic DNA from blood. Multiplex PCR with BIOMED2 TRB-A/B primer pools amplified TRB rearrangements. TCRdb re-called the multiplex PCR reads with MiXCR, one entry per CDR3 protein. The table has roughly 9,000 distinct CDR3 sequences, over 25% seen once; the top ten hold approximately 25%. The sequenced material came from blood. These receptor sequences come from a human donor who had recovered from COVID-19.

Sample share makes this clonotype medium-sized. The rearrangement links TRBV19 to TRBJ1-2; no clear D gene. Germline CDR1 and CDR2: LNHDA and SQIVND (reference sequence). Trimming removed 7 bases from V and 0 bases from J, with 9 bases in between. This CDR3 has 13 amino acids. The CDR3 nucleotides are TGTGCCAGTAAGGCATCCGCTAACTATGGCTACACCTTC. Residues: CASKASANYGYTF.

This clonotype was observed a few times. This rearrangement joins TRBV18 to TRBJ1-3; D is undetermined. Germline CDR1 and CDR2: KGHSH and LQKENI. Trimming pared 3 bases from V and 0 bases from J, leaving 3 bases between. This CDR3 comprises 13 residues. This chain's CDR3 is CASSPSSGNTIYF. CDR3 nucleotides: TGTGCCAGCTCACCGAGCTCTGGAAACACCATATATTTT.

By share, this clonotype counts as medium-sized. Here the CDR3 reads CAWSVGIVRTQYF. As DNA, the CDR3 is TGTGCCTGGAGTGTAGGGATCGTGCGGACCCAGTACTTC. V usage is TRBV30 and J usage is TRBJ2-5; D is undetermined. The CDR3 contains 13 residues. Deletions cut 0 bases from V and 7 bases from J, with 12 bases between. Germline CDR1 GTSNPN, CDR2 SVGIG (reference sequence).

The V call is TRBV6-5, the J call TRBJ1-2; no clear D gene. Germline V lookup: CDR1 MNHEY, CDR2 SVGAGI. The CDR3 runs 14 residues. V shed 6 bases and J shed 0 bases, with 11 bases lying between them. DNA for the CDR3: TGTGCCAGCAGCCCCACAGTAGCTAACTATGGCTACACCTTC. Its protein is CASSPTVANYGYTF.

This clonotype was recorded at least ten times. The chain combines TRBV12-3 or TRBV12-4 with TRBJ2-7; D is perhaps TRBD1 (6 bases). This CDR3 comprises 13 residues. V lost 3 bases to trimming and J lost 6 bases, with 12 bases between them. Here the CDR3 reads CASSFLQGSEQYF. The CDR3 DNA follows: TGTGCCAGCAGTTTTTTACAGGGCTCCGAGCAGTACTTC.

This clonotype has only a few counts. Here the CDR3 reads CASSPGLAGGLGETQYF. DNA for the CDR3: TGTGCCAGCTCACCGGGACTAGCGGGCGGACTAGGAGAGACCCAGTACTTC. The rearrangement joins TRBV18 to TRBJ2-5, with TRBD2 matching 12 bases. Germline CDR1 and CDR2: KGHSH and LQKENI. CDR3 length: 17 residues. J was trimmed by 4 bases and V by 3 bases; bases with no gene match: 9.

Judged by abundance, this clonotype is medium-sized (0.01 to 0.1%). J is TRBJ2-2 and V is TRBV30; 7 positions match TRBD1. Unmatched junction bases numbered 5, after V lost 3 bases and J lost 1 base. Per the germline V gene, CDR1 is GTSNPN and CDR2 is SVGIG (reference sequence). CDR3 length: 15 residues. CDR3 region: CAWSTGTENTGELFF. DNA for the CDR3: TGTGCCTGGAGCACCGGGACAGAGAACACCGGGGAGCTGTTTTTT.

The V and J genes are TRBV18 and TRBJ1-5, with 9 bases that match TRBD1. The CDR3 is made up of 18 amino acids. CDR1 and CDR2 from the germline V gene are KGHSH and LQKENI. Unmatched junction bases numbered 12, after V lost 3 bases and J lost 3 bases. The CDR3 coding sequence is TGTGCCAGCTCACCCGAGGTGGGGACAGGGACTACCAATCAGCCCCAGCATTTT. Its translation: CASSPEVGTGTTNQPQHF.

The chain employs TRBV5-8 and TRBJ2-1; D remains unclear. The CDR3 contains 16 residues. The germline V gene encodes CDR1 SGHTS and CDR2 YDEGEE. V shed 5 bases and J shed 7 bases, with 22 bases lying between them. The CDR3 DNA sequence: TGTGCCAGCAGTCACGGTTTAGGCCCTCAGTGGAATGAGCAGTTCTTC. The encoded protein is CASSHGLGPQWNEQFF.

This clonotype was found many times. The chain couples TRBV5-6 to TRBJ2-1; D is undetermined. This CDR3 is 18 amino acids long. V lost 4 bases and J 0 bases, leaving 20 bases between the germline ends. CDR1 is SGHDT and CDR2 is YYEEEE in the germline V gene. CDR3 residues: CASSPSGHQRPSYNEQFF. CDR3 nucleotides: TGTGCCAGCAGCCCGTCGGGTCACCAGCGACCCTCCTACAATGAGCAGTTCTTC. Using reference TRBV5-6 and TRBJ2-1 for the parts outside the CDR3, the full variable domain is DAGVTQSPTHLIKTRGQQVTLRCSPKSGHDTVSWYQQALGQGPQFIFQYYEEEERQRGNFPDRFSGHQFPNYSSELNVNALLLGDSALYLCASSPSGHQRPSYNEQFFGPGTRLTVL.

The gene calls are TRBV2 and TRBJ2-3; no firm D call. With 7 bases removed from V and 5 bases from J, the gap between germline ends came to 10 bases. From germline, CDR1 is SNHLY and CDR2 FYNNEI. The CDR3 has 12 residues. The CDR3 loop is CASNSHGDTQYF. The CDR3 DNA is TGTGCCAGCAATTCCCACGGAGATACGCAGTATTTT.

The gene calls are TRBV5-1 and TRBJ2-7; 8 bases match TRBD1. The V segment lost 4 bases and the J segment 3 bases; nucleotides outside the gene matches: 9. The CDR3 sequence is 15 residues long. The germline V gene encodes CDR1 SGHRS and CDR2 YFSETQ. The DNA of the CDR3 is TGCGCCAGCAGCCGCGGACAGGGAAGTAACTACGAGCAGTACTTC. As protein: CASSRGQGSNYEQYF.

This clonotype was observed at least ten times. The chain employs TRBV30 and TRBJ2-3; no reliable D call. V lost 0 bases and J lost 2, with 3 bases in between. CDR1 is GTSNPN and CDR2 is SVGIG in the germline V gene (reference sequence). The CDR3 loop spans 12 amino acids. The CDR3 protein is CAWSVNTDTQYF. The CDR3 DNA sequence: TGTGCCTGGAGTGTAAACACAGATACGCAGTATTTT. Combining the CDR3 with reference TRBV30 and TRBJ2-3 gives the whole variable domain SQTIHQWPATLVQPVGSPLSLECTVEGTSNPNLYWYRQAAGRGLQLLFYSVGIGQISSEVPQNLSASRPQDRQFILSSKKLLLSDSGFYLCAWSVNTDTQYFGPGTRLTVL.

In DNA, the CDR3 is TGTGCCAGCAGTTTCGGCAGGGGAGCTGAAGCTTTCTTT. This gives the protein CASSFGRGAEAFF. The chain carries TRBV6-5 and TRBJ1-1; D possibly corresponds to TRBD1 (6 bases). Between the trimmed V and J ends, which lost 4 bases and 6 bases, there was a span of 12 bases. Germline V gene lookup returns CDR1 MNHEY and CDR2 SVGAGI. This CDR3 region has 13 residues.

Note on this clonotype: A clone one base away is much larger, so this may be a read error. In this CDR3 the conserved last residue, phenylalanine or tryptophan, is missing, so a read error is likely. V gene TRBV6-5 combines with J gene TRBJ2-3; 7 bases agree with TRBD2. V trimming: 7 bases; J trimming: 6 bases; junction bases outside the gene matches: 10. The CDR3 is 14 residues long. Germline V lookup: CDR1 MNHEY, CDR2 SVGAGI. The CDR3 sequence: CASTPPGLFDTQYY. CDR3 DNA sequence: TGTGCCAGCACCCCGCCGGGACTATTTGATACGCAGTATTAT.

The V gene is TRBV7-9, the J gene TRBJ2-7; D perhaps matches TRBD1 (6 bases). With 5 bases removed from V and 6 bases from J, the gap between germline ends came to 17 bases. CDR3 length: 14 amino acids. In germline, CDR1 is SEHNR, CDR2 FQNEAQ (reference sequence). In nucleotides, the CDR3 is TGTGCCAGCAGCCAAAGACAGGACATCTCCGAGCAGTACTTC. It encodes CASSQRQDISEQYF.

This clonotype came up once. This may arise from a read error, as a much more abundant clone is one base away. This sequence joins TRBV19 and TRBJ2-3, with TRBD1 matching 10 bases. Germline V CDR1 and CDR2: LNHDA, SQIVND (reference sequence). V was clipped by 7 bases and J by 4 bases; unmatched bases: 8. The CDR3 has 15 amino acids. The CDR3 region is CASKTGGSGADTQYF. CDR3 nucleotide sequence: TGTGCCAGTAAGACAGGGGGCTCGGGGGCAGATACGCAGTATTTT.

In the case of this clonotype: A read error is possible here, since a much larger clone lies one base away. The chain joins TRBV30 to TRBJ2-3, with D uncertain. The end of the DNA is better explained by TRBJ2-7, so the J call may be wrong. The CDR3 length is 14 residues. CDR1 is GTSNPN, CDR2 SVGIG, per germline (reference sequence). This CDR3 reads CAWIRVGSYNEQYF. The DNA for the CDR3 is TGTGCCTGGATAAGGGTCGGGTCCTACAATGAGCAGTACTTC.